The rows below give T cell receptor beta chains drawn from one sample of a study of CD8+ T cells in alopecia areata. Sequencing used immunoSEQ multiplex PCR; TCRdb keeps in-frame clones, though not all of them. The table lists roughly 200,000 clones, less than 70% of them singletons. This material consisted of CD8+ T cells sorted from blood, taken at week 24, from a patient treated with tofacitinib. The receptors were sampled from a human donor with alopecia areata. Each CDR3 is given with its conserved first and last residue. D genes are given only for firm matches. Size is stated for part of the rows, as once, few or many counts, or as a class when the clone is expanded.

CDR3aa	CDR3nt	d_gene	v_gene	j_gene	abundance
CASSQNVKGLNTEAFF	TGCGCCAGCAGCCAAAATGTTAAGGGTTTGAACACTGAAGCTTTCTTT	-	TRBV4-1	TRBJ1-1	-
CATSRDSTSGGNTGELFF	TGTGCCACCAGCAGAGATTCGACTAGCGGGGGGAACACCGGGGAGCTGTTTTTT	TRBD2	TRBV15	TRBJ2-2	-
CASSSADRPLGYTF	TGTGCCAGCAGCTCGGCGGACAGACCTCTTGGCTACACCTTC	-	TRBV9	TRBJ1-2	few
CASRTGTATNQPQHF	TGTGCCAGCAGGACCGGGACAGCTACCAATCAGCCCCAGCATTTT	TRBD1	TRBV2	TRBJ1-5	few
CASSTGRNTEAFF	TGTGCCAGCAGCACGGGCCGAAACACTGAAGCTTTCTTT	-	TRBV14	TRBJ1-1	few
CAWRLLNRAGGYTF	TGTGCCTGGAGATTACTCAACCGAGCGGGGGGCTACACCTTC	-	TRBV30	TRBJ1-2	-
CASSQETGQISSYEQYF	TGCGCCAGCAGCCAAGAGACGGGACAGATCAGCTCCTACGAGCAGTACTTC	TRBD1	TRBV4-1	TRBJ2-7	-
CSVVLGRVTEAFF	TGCAGCGTCGTCCTGGGCAGGGTCACTGAAGCTTTCTTT	-	TRBV29-1	TRBJ1-1	-
CASSEPNGEKLFF	TGTGCCAGCAGTGAACCAAACGGTGAAAAACTGTTTTTT	-	TRBV2	TRBJ1-4	few
CASSPAAVGLDTQYF	TGTGCCAGCAGCCCAGCAGCAGTCGGGTTAGATACGCAGTATTTT	-	TRBV11-2	TRBJ2-3	few
CASSYSKRTPLRGYTF	TGTGCCAGCAGTTACTCGAAGAGGACCCCTCTGAGAGGCTACACCTTC	-	TRBV6-5	TRBJ1-2	few
CASSLTENTGELFF	TGTGCCAGCAGCTTAACGGAGAACACCGGGGAGCTGTTTTTT	-	TRBV7-6	TRBJ2-2	few
CASTNSGQFDTQYF	TGTGCCAGTACGAACTCTGGCCAGTTCGATACGCAGTATTTT	-	TRBV7-9	TRBJ2-3	-
CASSESTDRYGYTF	TGTGCCAGCAGTGAATCTACAGACCGCTATGGCTACACCTTC	-	TRBV25-1	TRBJ1-2	-
CAISEEAGLDTQYF	TGTGCCATCAGTGAAGAGGCAGGACTAGATACGCAGTATTTT	-	TRBV10-3	TRBJ2-3	-
CASSQDREEHSPLHF	TGCGCCAGCAGCCAAGATCGGGAAGAACATTCACCCCTCCACTTT	-	TRBV4-3	TRBJ1-6	few